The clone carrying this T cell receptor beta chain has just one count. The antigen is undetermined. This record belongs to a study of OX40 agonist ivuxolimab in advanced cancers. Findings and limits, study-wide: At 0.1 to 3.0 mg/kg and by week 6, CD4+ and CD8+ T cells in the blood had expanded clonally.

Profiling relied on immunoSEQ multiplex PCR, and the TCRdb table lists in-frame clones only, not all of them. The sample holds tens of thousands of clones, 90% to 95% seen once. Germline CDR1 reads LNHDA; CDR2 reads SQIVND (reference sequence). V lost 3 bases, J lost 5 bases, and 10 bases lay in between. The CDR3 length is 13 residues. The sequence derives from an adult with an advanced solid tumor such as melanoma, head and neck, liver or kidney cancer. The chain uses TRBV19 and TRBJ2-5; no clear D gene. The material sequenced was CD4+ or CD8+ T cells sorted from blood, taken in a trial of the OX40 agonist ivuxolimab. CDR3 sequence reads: CASSIITGETQYF. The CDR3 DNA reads TGTGCCAGTAGTATCATCACTGGCGAGACCCAGTACTTC.